This T cell receptor (beta chain) is drawn from a study of blood T cell repertoires in COVID-19. Sequenced by immunoSEQ multiplex PCR; TCRdb stores in-frame clones only, minus some. The sample lists 40,000 or so clones, roughly 90% seen once, with about 25% in the top ten. Germline CDR1 MDHEN, CDR2 SYDVKM. The CDR3 contains 13 residues. V trimming: 10 bases; J trimming: 2 bases; junction bases outside the gene matches: 4. The receptor was isolated from a man in his 60s with active or convalescent COVID-19. V gene TRBV28 combines with J gene TRBJ2-1; TRBD2 matches 8 bases. Material: peripheral blood. CDR3 sequence reads: CATRAGAYNEQFF. For the CDR3, the DNA is TGTGCCACCAGAGCGGGAGCCTACAATGAGCAGTTCTTC.